This T cell receptor (beta chain) stems from a study of T cell responses to AZD1222 COVID-19 vaccine. Study-wide background: Pooled samples include second doses given at about 4 or 12 weeks.

Here immunoSEQ multiplex PCR was the method, and the copy in TCRdb shows in-frame clones only, minus some. Of 150,000 to 200,000 clones in the sample, around 94% were seen once. Worth noting for this clone: The antigen remains unidentified.

Germline values: CDR1 SNHLY, CDR2 FYNNEI. The ends were cut back, 10 bases at V and 4 bases at J, with 22 bases in the middle. There are 15 residues in the CDR3. Findings and limits, study-wide: The study found Spike-specific TCR breadth and depth rose after two AZD1222 doses. Donors were largely white British and mainly female; clonal diversity was possibly underestimated. Targets within unmutated variant regions were reportedly found for nearly half of spike-specific TCRs.

The chain couples TRBV2 to TRBJ2-5; D is ambiguous. The source is an adult in good health. The sample consisted of peripheral blood, taken on day 0 of AZD1222 vaccination. The CDR3 nucleotides read TGTGCCACCCTCCCCGGGTTGAGGCCATTAGAGACCCAGTACTTC. Protein sequence: CATLPGLRPLETQYF.